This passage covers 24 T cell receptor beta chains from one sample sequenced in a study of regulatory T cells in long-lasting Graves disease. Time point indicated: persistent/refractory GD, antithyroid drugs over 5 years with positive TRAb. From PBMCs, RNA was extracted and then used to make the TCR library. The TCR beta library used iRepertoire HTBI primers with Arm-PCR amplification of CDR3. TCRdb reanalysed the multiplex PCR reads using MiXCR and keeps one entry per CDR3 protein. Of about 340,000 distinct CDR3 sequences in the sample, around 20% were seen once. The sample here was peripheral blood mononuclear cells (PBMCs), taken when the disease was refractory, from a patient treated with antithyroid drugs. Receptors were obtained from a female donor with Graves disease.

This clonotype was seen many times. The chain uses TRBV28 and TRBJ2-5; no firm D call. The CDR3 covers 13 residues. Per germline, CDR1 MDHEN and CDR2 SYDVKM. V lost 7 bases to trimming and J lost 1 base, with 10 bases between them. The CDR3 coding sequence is TGTGCCAGCATCGATTTTGGCCAAGAGACCCAGTACTTC. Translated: CASIDFGQETQYF.

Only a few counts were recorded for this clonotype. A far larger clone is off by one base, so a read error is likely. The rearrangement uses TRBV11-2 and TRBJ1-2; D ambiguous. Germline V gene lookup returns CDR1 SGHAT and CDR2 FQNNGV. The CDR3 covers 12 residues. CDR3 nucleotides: TGTGCCAACAGCTTACTTGACTATGGCTACACCTTC. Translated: CANSLLDYGYTF.

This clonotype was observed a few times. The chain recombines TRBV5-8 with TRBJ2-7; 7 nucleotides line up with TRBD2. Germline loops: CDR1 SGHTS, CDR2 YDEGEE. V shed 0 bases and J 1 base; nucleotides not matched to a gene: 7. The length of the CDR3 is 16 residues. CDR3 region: CASSLVSGALSYEQYF. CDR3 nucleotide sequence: TGTGCCAGCAGCTTGGTAAGCGGGGCGTTATCCTACGAGCAGTACTTC.

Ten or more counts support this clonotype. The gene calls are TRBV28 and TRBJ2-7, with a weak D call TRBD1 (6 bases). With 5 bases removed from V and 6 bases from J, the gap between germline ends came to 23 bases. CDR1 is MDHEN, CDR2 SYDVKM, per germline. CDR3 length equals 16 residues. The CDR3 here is CASSNQDRDITPEQYF. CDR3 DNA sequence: TGTGCCAGCAGTAACCAAGACCGGGACATCACCCCCGAGCAGTACTTC.

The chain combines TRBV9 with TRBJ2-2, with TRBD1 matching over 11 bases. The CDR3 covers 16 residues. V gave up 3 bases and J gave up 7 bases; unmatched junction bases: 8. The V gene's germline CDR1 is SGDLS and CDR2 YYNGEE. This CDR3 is CASSGPGQGVGGELFF. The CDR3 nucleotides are TGTGCCAGCAGCGGGCCGGGACAGGGGGTTGGCGGGGAGCTGTTTTTT.

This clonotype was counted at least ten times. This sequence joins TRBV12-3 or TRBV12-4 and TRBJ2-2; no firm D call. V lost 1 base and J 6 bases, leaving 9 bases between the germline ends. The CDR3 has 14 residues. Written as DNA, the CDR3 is TGTGCCAGCAGTTTAGGTGTGGGGTCCGGGGAGCTGTTTTTT. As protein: CASSLGVGSGELFF.

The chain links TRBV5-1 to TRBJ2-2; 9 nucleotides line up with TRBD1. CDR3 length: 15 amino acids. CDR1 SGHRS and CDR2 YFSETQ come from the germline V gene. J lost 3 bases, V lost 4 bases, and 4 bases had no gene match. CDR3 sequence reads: CASSTQGADTGELFF. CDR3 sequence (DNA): TGCGCCAGCAGCACACAGGGGGCGGACACCGGGGAGCTGTTTTTT. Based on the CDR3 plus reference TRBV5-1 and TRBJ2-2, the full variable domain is KAGVTQTPRYLIKTRGQQVTLSCSPISGHRSVSWYQQTPGQGLQFLFEYFSETQRNKGNFPGRFSGRQFSNSRSEMNVSTLELGDSALYLCASSTQGADTGELFFGEGSRLTVL.

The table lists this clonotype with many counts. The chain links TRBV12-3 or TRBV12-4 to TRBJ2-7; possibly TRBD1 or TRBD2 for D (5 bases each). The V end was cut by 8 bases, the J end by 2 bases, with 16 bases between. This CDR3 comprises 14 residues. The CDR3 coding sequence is TGTGCCAGCCCCCACCGGGACGGAACCTACGAGCAGTACTTC. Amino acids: CASPHRDGTYEQYF.

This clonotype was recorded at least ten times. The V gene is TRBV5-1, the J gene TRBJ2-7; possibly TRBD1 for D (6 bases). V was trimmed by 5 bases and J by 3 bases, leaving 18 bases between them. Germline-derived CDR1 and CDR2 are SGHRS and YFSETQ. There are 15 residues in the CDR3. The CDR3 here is CASRLQGDFFYEQYF. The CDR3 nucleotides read TGCGCCAGCAGACTACAGGGAGACTTCTTCTACGAGCAGTACTTC. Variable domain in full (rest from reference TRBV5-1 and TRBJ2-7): KAGVTQTPRYLIKTRGQQVTLSCSPISGHRSVSWYQQTPGQGLQFLFEYFSETQRNKGNFPGRFSGRQFSNSRSEMNVSTLELGDSALYLCASRLQGDFFYEQYFGPGTRLTVT.

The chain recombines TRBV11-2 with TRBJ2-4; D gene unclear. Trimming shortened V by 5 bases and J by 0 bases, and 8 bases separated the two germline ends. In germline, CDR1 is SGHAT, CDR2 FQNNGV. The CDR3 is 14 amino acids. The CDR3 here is CASSPPEAKNIQYF. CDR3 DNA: TGTGCCAGCAGCCCCCCCGAAGCCAAAAACATTCAGTACTTC.

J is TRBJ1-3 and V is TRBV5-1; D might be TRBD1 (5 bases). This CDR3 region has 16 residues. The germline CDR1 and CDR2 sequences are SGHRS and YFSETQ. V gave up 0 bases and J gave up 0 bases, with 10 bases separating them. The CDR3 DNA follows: TGCGCCAGCAGCTTGGATCGACAGCACTCTGGAAACACCATATATTTT. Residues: CASSLDRQHSGNTIYF.

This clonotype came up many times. The CDR3, as DNA: TGTGCCAGCATCCAGATGGGGACAGGAGCCGGCTACACCTTC. Protein sequence: CASIQMGTGAGYTF. The genes are TRBV2 and TRBJ1-2; the match to TRBD1 covers 8 bases. V lost 7 bases and J lost 8; bases outside the gene matches: 12. Germline V CDR1 and CDR2: SNHLY, FYNNEI. The CDR3 is 14 residues long.

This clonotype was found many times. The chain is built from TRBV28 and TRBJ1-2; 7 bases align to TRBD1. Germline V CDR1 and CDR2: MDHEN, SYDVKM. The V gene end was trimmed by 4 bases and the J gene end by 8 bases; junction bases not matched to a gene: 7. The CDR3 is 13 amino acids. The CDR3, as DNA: TGTGCCAGCAGTTCAACAGGGGCAGGGGGCTACACCTTC. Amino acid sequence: CASSSTGAGGYTF.

CDR3 in DNA: TGTGCCAGCAGCTTAGGGGCCTTAAGGGAGACCCAGTACTTC. Translation gives CASSLGALRETQYF. J is TRBJ2-5 and V is TRBV7-9; D is unresolved. The CDR3 consists of 14 residues. Germline CDR1 is SEHNR and CDR2 is FQNEAQ (reference sequence). Trimming left V 1 base short and J 5 bases short, with 11 bases between.

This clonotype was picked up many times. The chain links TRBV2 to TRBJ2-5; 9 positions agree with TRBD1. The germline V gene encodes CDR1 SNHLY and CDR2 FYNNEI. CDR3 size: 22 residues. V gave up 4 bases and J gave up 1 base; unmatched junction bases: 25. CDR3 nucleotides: TGTGCCAGCAGTGGGAACCGGGGACAGGGATCGGCCCCCCGGCCCACCCAAGAGACCCAGTACTTC. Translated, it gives CASSGNRGQGSAPRPTQETQYF.

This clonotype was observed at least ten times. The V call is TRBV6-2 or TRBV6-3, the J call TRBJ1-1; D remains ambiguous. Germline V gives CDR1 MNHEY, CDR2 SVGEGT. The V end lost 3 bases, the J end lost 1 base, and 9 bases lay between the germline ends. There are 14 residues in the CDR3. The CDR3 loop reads CASSYARKNTEAFF. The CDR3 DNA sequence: TGTGCCAGCAGTTATGCCAGAAAGAACACTGAAGCTTTCTTT.

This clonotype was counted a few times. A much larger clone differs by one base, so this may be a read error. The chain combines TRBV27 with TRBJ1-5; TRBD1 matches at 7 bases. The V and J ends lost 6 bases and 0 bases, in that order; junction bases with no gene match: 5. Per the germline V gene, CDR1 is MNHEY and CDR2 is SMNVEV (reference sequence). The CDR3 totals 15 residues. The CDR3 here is CASRSGTASNQPQHF. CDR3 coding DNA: TGTGCCAGCAGGTCCGGGACAGCTAGCAATCAGCCCCAGCATTTT.

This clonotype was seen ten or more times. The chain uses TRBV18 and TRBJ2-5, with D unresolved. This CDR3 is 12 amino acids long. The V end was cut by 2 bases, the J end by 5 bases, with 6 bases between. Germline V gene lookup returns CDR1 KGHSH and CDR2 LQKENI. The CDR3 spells CASSPNRETQYF. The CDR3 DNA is TGTGCCAGCTCACCAAATCGGGAGACCCAGTACTTC.

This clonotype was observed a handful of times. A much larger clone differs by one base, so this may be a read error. The CDR3: CASSQTKLGVGTQYF. DNA for the CDR3: TGTGCCAGCAGCCAAACGAAGCTAGGGGTAGGGACCCAGTACTTC. This chain links TRBV11-2 with TRBJ2-5; D is possibly TRBD1 (5 bases). V shed 5 bases and J shed 7 bases, with 20 bases lying between them. Germline CDR1 reads SGHAT; CDR2 reads FQNNGV. This CDR3 spans 15 amino acids.

The CDR3 loop reads CASSLYGREQYF. As DNA, the CDR3 is TGTGCCAGCAGCCTATACGGGAGGGAGCAGTACTTC. The V call is TRBV5-5, the J call TRBJ2-7; 7 bases agree with TRBD2. With V trimmed by 4 bases and J by 7 bases, 5 bases remained unmatched. The CDR3 spans 12 residues. Germline V lookup: CDR1 SGHKS, CDR2 YYEKEE (reference sequence).

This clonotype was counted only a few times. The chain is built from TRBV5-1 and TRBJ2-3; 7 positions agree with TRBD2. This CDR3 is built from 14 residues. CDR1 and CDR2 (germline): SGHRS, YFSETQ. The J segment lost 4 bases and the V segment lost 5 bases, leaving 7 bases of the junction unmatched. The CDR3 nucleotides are TGCGCCAGCAGGGGCGGGAGTGCGGCAGATACGCAGTATTTT. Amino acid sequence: CASRGGSAADTQYF.

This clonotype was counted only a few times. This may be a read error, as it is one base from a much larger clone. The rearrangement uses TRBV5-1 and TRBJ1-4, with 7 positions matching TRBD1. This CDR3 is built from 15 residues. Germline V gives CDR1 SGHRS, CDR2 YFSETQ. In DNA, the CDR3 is TGCGCCAGCAGCTTGGGGGACAGAACTAATGAAAGACTGTTTTTT. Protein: CASSLGDRTNERLFF.

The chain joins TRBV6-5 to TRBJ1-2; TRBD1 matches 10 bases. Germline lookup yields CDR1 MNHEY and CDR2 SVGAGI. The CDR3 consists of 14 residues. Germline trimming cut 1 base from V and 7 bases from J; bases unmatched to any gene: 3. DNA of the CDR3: TGTGCCAGCAGTTACTTTGGACAGGGGGGTGGCTACACCTTC. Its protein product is CASSYFGQGGGYTF.

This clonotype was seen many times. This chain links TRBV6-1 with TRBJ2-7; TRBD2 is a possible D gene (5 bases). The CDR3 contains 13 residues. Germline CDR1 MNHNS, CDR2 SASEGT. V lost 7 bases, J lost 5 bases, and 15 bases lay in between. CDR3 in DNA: TGTGCCAGCAAGGGCCGGAGGATGGACGAGCAGTACTTC. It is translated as CASKGRRMDEQYF.